This entry describes one T cell receptor beta chain. Antigen: not known. These data originate in a study of T cell repertoires in cytomegalovirus infection. Study in general: HLA-C-restricted CMV epitopes, recently identified, and well-studied HLA-B-restricted ones were used by the study. Whole-study findings and limits: CMV carriers having the relevant HLA were flagged by cumulative public TCR beta family frequency. The response measured ex vivo was dominated by TCR beta clonotypes (HLA-C-restricted and CMV-specific).

V dropped 1 base and J dropped 8 bases, with 14 bases sitting between them. The CDR3 contains 13 residues. From germline, CDR1 is DFQATT and CDR2 SNEGSKA (reference sequence). TCRdb redid the calling of the reads with MiXCR, one entry per CDR3 protein. The table has some 920,000 distinct CDR3 sequences, approximately 31% seen once. This sample comprised cultured CD8+ T cells from PBMCs, obtained from culture after CMV antigen stimulation. This receptor was identified in a human donor in good health (CMV status not recorded). Some clones in this sample may be carry-over from other donors' samples. The chain joins TRBV20-1 to TRBJ1-2; no clear D gene. The CDR3 nucleotides read TGCAGTGCTAGAGGGGGTGGAAGAGGCGGCTACACCTTC. As protein: CSARGGGRGGYTF.